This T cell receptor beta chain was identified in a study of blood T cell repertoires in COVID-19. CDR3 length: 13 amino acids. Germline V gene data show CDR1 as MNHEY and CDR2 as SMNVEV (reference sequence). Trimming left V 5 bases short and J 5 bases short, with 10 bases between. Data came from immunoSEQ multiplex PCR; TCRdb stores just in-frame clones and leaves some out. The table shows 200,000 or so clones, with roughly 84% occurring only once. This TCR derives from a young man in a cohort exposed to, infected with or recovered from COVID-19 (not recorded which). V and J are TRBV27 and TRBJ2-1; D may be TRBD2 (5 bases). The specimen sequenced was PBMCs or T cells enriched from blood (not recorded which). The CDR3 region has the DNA TGTGCCAGCAGTCGGAGGAGCGACAATGAGCAGTTCTTC. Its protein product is CASSRRSDNEQFF.